A single sample is the source of the 27 T cell receptor beta chains below, sequenced in a study of T cells after yellow fever vaccination. One entry per CDR3 protein results from TCRdb running MiXCR on the 5' RACE reads. The table includes tens of thousands of distinct CDR3 sequences, 5% to 7% detected once. This specimen was PBMCs, either bulk or a sorted T-cell subset (CD4+, CD8+, memory, or dextramer-sorted; not recorded which), taken 15 days after the yellow fever booster vaccination. The receptors were sampled from a man aged 30 to 39 who received the YFV17D yellow fever vaccine.

This clonotype was counted ten times or more. The chain links TRBV29-1 to TRBJ2-3, with D unclear. V lost 0 bases to trimming and J lost 9 bases, with 7 bases between them. From germline, CDR1 is SQVTM and CDR2 ANQGSEA. CDR3 length: 11 residues. CDR3 residues: CSVEELSTQYF. The CDR3 DNA follows: TGCAGCGTTGAAGAACTCTCAACGCAGTATTTT.

The chain is built from TRBV6-5 and TRBJ2-2; D unresolved. Trimming stripped 2 bases from V and 0 bases from J, with 10 bases between. The length of the CDR3 is 16 residues. Germline values: CDR1 MNHEY, CDR2 SVGAGI. The CDR3 region is CASSYAGFTNTGELFF. In nucleotides, the CDR3 is TGTGCCAGCAGTTACGCCGGGTTTACGAACACCGGGGAGCTGTTTTTT.

A note on this clonotype: A much larger clone differs from this one at a single base, so this may be a read error. The rearrangement joins TRBV7-2 to TRBJ2-3; no clear D. The CDR3 consists of 14 residues. From germline, CDR1 is SGHTA and CDR2 FQGNSA. Trimming took off 1 base at V and 3 bases at J, with 8 bases between the two ends. As DNA, the CDR3 is TGTGCCAGCAGCTTAGATTCAGAGACAGATACGCAGTATTTT. Translated, it gives CASSLDSETDTQYF.

This clonotype was seen ten or more times. The chain links TRBV12-3 or TRBV12-4 to TRBJ1-5; D uncertain. This CDR3 spans 12 amino acids. Trimming removed 3 bases from V and 7 bases from J, with 7 bases in between. As DNA, the CDR3 is TGTGCCAGCAGTTTTTTGCAGCAGCCCCAGCATTTT. This gives the protein CASSFLQQPQHF.

This clonotype was counted ten times or more. V gene TRBV6-5 combines with J gene TRBJ2-7, with D possibly being TRBD1 (5 bases). The length of the CDR3 is 13 residues. Germline V gives CDR1 MNHEY, CDR2 SVGAGI. The V end lost 6 bases, the J end lost 0 bases, and 9 bases lay between the germline ends. The CDR3 DNA reads TGTGCCAGCAGAAAGGGGATCTCCTACGAGCAGTACTTC. This codes for CASRKGISYEQYF.

Turning to this clonotype: A much larger clonotype is one base distant, so this may be a read error. The chain is built from TRBV3-1 and TRBJ2-1; unclear D gene. Germline CDR1 LGHDT, CDR2 YNNKEL (reference sequence). The V end lost 1 base, the J end lost 2 bases, and 12 bases lay between the germline ends. This CDR3 spans 16 amino acids. In nucleotides, the CDR3 is TGTGCCAGCAGCCAAGGACCGGGTGGCGCCTACAATGAGCAGTTCTTC. This sequence encodes CASSQGPGGAYNEQFF.

This clonotype has at least ten counts. This chain connects TRBV7-7 to TRBJ2-2, with D perhaps given as TRBD1 or TRBD2 (6 bases each). The length of the CDR3 is 16 residues. Trimming shortened V by 2 bases and J by 1 base, and 11 bases separated the two germline ends. The germline CDR1 and CDR2 sequences are SSHAT and FNYEAQ (reference sequence). The CDR3 DNA is TGTGCCAGCAGCTTATGGGGGGCGCAGAACACCGGGGAGCTGTTTTTT. Protein product: CASSLWGAQNTGELFF. The full variable domain, with the rest looked up from reference TRBV7-7 and TRBJ2-2, is GAGVSQSPRYKVTKRGQDVTLRCDPISSHATLYWYQQALGQGPEFLTYFNYEAQPDKSGLPSDRFSAERPEGSISTLTIQRTEQRDSAMYRCASSLWGAQNTGELFFGEGSRLTVL.

This clonotype appeared many times. CDR3 sequence (DNA): TGTGCCACCAGTGATCTAGCAAACACCGGGGAGCTGTTTTTT. Translated, it gives CATSDLANTGELFF. This chain connects TRBV24-1 to TRBJ2-2, with a weak D call TRBD2 (5 bases). Germline-derived CDR1 and CDR2 are KGHDR and SFDVKD. The CDR3 loop spans 14 amino acids. The V end lost 3 bases, the J end lost 2 bases, and 6 bases lay between the germline ends.

Ten or more counts support this clonotype. V usage is TRBV5-4 and J usage is TRBJ2-1; 11 nucleotides match TRBD2. The V gene's germline CDR1 is SGHNT and CDR2 YYREEE (reference sequence). The CDR3 consists of 17 residues. V shed 3 bases, J shed 5 bases, and the junction held 10 bases outside the gene matches. The CDR3 DNA follows: TGTGCCAGCAGCTCAACCTCTACTAGCGGGAGCCACAATGAGCAGTTCTTC. This sequence encodes CASSSTSTSGSHNEQFF.

This clonotype showed up many times. The chain links TRBV20-1 to TRBJ2-1; D unclear. The V gene lost 3 bases and the J gene lost 13 bases, with 10 bases spanning the gap. The germline V gene has CDR1 DFQATT and CDR2 SNEGSKA (reference sequence). CDR3 length: 10 amino acids. CDR3 coding DNA: TGCAGTGCTAGGGCCCCCATACAGTTCTTC. This encodes CSARAPIQFF.

This clonotype was picked up many times. This rearrangement joins TRBV20-1 to TRBJ2-1, with 13 nucleotides matching TRBD2. CDR3 size: 15 residues. The germline gives CDR1 DFQATT, CDR2 SNEGSKA (reference sequence). V shed 3 bases and J 6 bases; nucleotides not matched to a gene: 5. As DNA, the CDR3 is TGCAGTGCTAGCCGACTAGCGGGAGGAGGCAATGAGCAGTTCTTC. Amino acid sequence: CSASRLAGGGNEQFF.

This clonotype was picked up many times. The chain links TRBV4-1 to TRBJ1-1; D gene ambiguous. Per the germline V gene, CDR1 is MGHRA and CDR2 is YSYEKL. This CDR3 is 11 amino acids long. V lost 1 base, J lost 13 bases, and 10 bases lay in between. CDR3 coding DNA: TGCGCCAGCAGCCAAGGGACCGGAGATTTCTTT. It specifies CASSQGTGDFF.

In its sample, this clonotype was seen many times. This rearrangement joins TRBV30 to TRBJ2-3, with D possibly TRBD2 on 6 matching bases. Per germline, CDR1 GTSNPN and CDR2 SVGIG (reference sequence). The CDR3 is 13 amino acids. The germline V and J ends were trimmed by 2 bases and 8 bases, with 14 bases remaining between them. CDR3 protein: CAWSWGVDGTQYF. In DNA, the CDR3 is TGTGCCTGGAGTTGGGGGGTTGATGGTACGCAGTATTTT.

A word on this clonotype: A much larger clone is a single base away; this may be a read error. The rearrangement joins TRBV6-6 to TRBJ2-1; possible D gene TRBD2, 6 bases. Germline CDR1 reads MNHNY; CDR2 reads SVGAGI (reference sequence). CDR3 size: 12 residues. CDR3 in DNA: TGTGCCAGCACTTACACGGGGGATGAGCAGTTCTTC. Translation gives CASTYTGDEQFF.

In its sample, this clonotype was seen many times. The rearrangement uses TRBV2 and TRBJ2-4, with TRBD1 as a possible D gene (5 bases). The CDR3 totals 13 residues. Germline V gives CDR1 SNHLY, CDR2 FYNNEI. Trimming stripped 6 bases from V and 7 bases from J, with 13 bases between. In DNA, the CDR3 is TGTGCCAGCAGGACAGTTTCGAGTAACATTCAGTACTTC. It yields the protein CASRTVSSNIQYF.

This clonotype occurred many times. The genes are TRBV20-1 and TRBJ2-7, with unresolved D. Trimming cost V 3 bases and J 0 bases, with 9 bases left between them. Germline CDR1 and CDR2: DFQATT and SNEGSKA (reference sequence). This CDR3 comprises 13 residues. The CDR3 is CSASGPSSYEQYF. CDR3 nucleotides: TGCAGTGCTAGCGGACCTAGCTCCTACGAGCAGTACTTC.

This clonotype came up many times. The chain couples TRBV18 to TRBJ1-5; D is undetermined. With 3 bases removed from V and 0 bases from J, the gap between germline ends came to 9 bases. The CDR3 is 15 residues long. The germline CDR1 and CDR2 sequences are KGHSH and LQKENI. CDR3 sequence reads: CASSPQRSSNQPQHF. In DNA, the CDR3 is TGTGCCAGCTCACCTCAACGGAGTAGCAATCAGCCCCAGCATTTT.

By its share, this clonotype is medium-sized. V and J are TRBV7-9 and TRBJ2-1, with D hard to call. V gave up 8 bases and J gave up 1 base, with 6 bases separating them. This CDR3 contains 12 residues. Germline V gene data show CDR1 as SEHNR and CDR2 as FQNEAQ (reference sequence). CDR3 DNA sequence: TGTGCCAGCGCACGATCCTACAATGAGCAGTTCTTC. Translation: CASARSYNEQFF.

This clonotype was detected only a few times. The genes are TRBV7-8 and TRBJ2-7; D unresolved. Germline V gene data show CDR1 as SGHVS and CDR2 as FQNEAQ. Trimming cost V 5 bases and J 6 bases, with 14 bases left between them. This CDR3 has 13 amino acids. This chain's CDR3 is CASSPSRRTEQYF. Here the CDR3 DNA reads TGTGCCAGCAGCCCCAGCCGGCGGACCGAGCAGTACTTC.

This clonotype was observed many times. A junction boundary mismatches the germline segment, possibly from a read error. The chain links TRBV7-3 to TRBJ2-2, with TRBD2 matching over 8 bases. Per the germline V gene, CDR1 is SGHTA and CDR2 is FQGTGA. The CDR3 is 14 residues long. CDR3: CASSITGGAGELFF. The CDR3 DNA reads as TGTGCCAGCAGCATAACGGGAGGGGCCGGGGAGCTGTTTTTT. The entire variable domain, with the rest obtained from reference TRBV7-3 and TRBJ2-2, is as follows: GAGVSQTPSNKVTEKGKYVELRCDPISGHTALYWYRQSLGQGPEFLIYFQGTGAADDSGLPNDRFFAVRPEGSVSTLKIQRTERGDSAVYLCASSITGGAGELFFGEGSRLTVL.

In this sample, this clonotype turned up a few times. Since a much larger clone is just one base distant, this may be a read error. The CDR3 reads CAGSPEGGQGGTDTQYF. The CDR3 nucleotides are TGTGCCGGCAGCCCCGAGGGGGGGCAGGGAGGCACAGATACGCAGTATTTT. The chain is built from TRBV7-2 and TRBJ2-3; possibly TRBD2 for D (7 bases). Germline CDR1 reads SGHTA; CDR2 reads FQGNSA. The CDR3 has 17 amino acids.

In regard to this clonotype: A much larger clone sits a single nucleotide away, making a read error possible. The chain recombines TRBV5-8 with TRBJ1-5; a weak D match, TRBD1 (6 bases). The CDR3 sequence is 13 residues long. The V end lost 2 bases, the J end lost 6 bases, and 9 bases lay between the germline ends. The germline V gene encodes CDR1 SGHTS and CDR2 YDEGEE. CDR3 sequence (DNA): TGTGCCAGCAGCTTAGGGGGGGGTCAGCCCCAGCATTTT. Amino acid sequence: CASSLGGGQPQHF.

This clonotype was seen at least ten times. The chain uses TRBV11-1 and TRBJ2-5; no firm D call. This CDR3 has 13 residues. Trimming pared 0 bases from V and 5 bases from J, leaving 7 bases between. Germline assignment: CDR1 SGHAT and CDR2 FQDESV (reference sequence). CDR3 sequence: CASSLAVRETQYF. The CDR3 nucleotides are TGTGCCAGCAGCTTAGCGGTTCGGGAGACCCAGTACTTC.

Ten or more counts support this clonotype. The chain has TRBV4-2 and TRBJ2-5; D possibly corresponds to TRBD2 (5 bases). CDR1 and CDR2 (germline): LGHNA, YNFKEQ. Trimming shortened V by 1 base and J by 2 bases, and 11 bases separated the two germline ends. The CDR3 is 15 residues long. The CDR3 DNA reads as TGTGCCAGCAGCCAAGTGCGGGCCCCGCAAGAGACCCAGTACTTC. Translation gives CASSQVRAPQETQYF.

This clonotype appeared many times. The CDR3 sequence is CASSERGLVTDTQYF. Written as DNA, the CDR3 is TGTGCCAGCAGTGAACGGGGACTAGTGACAGATACGCAGTATTTT. This chain connects TRBV2 to TRBJ2-3; 8 bases line up with TRBD2. The trim removed 2 bases at V and 3 bases at J, leaving 4 bases unmatched. In germline, CDR1 is SNHLY, CDR2 FYNNEI. The CDR3 contains 15 residues.

As DNA, the CDR3 is TGCAGTGCTAGAGACACTGACAGGGTGGATCATCAGCCCCAGCATTTT. This codes for CSARDTDRVDHQPQHF. This chain links TRBV20-1 with TRBJ1-5, with 7 bases fitting TRBD1. CDR3 length: 16 amino acids. In germline, CDR1 is DFQATT, CDR2 SNEGSKA (reference sequence). V gave up 0 bases and J gave up 5 bases; unmatched junction bases: 10.

This clonotype was seen many times. The V call is TRBV11-2, the J call TRBJ2-7; D gene uncertain. The CDR3 totals 12 residues. Trimming took off 2 bases at V and 4 bases at J, with 6 bases between the two ends. CDR1 and CDR2 from the germline V gene are SGHAT and FQNNGV. CDR3 protein: CASSLIRYEQYF. The DNA for the CDR3 is TGTGCCAGCAGCTTAATTCGGTACGAGCAGTACTTC.